A selection of T cell receptor beta chains follows, all from one sample in a study of OX40 agonist ivuxolimab in advanced cancers. Some clones are missing from TCRdb's copy, which holds only in-frame ones; the method was immunoSEQ multiplex PCR. This sample has tens of thousands of clones, with approximately 90% found just once. This specimen consisted of CD4+ or CD8+ T cells sorted from blood, obtained in a trial of the OX40 agonist ivuxolimab. The receptors were sampled from an adult with an advanced solid tumor such as melanoma, head and neck, liver or kidney cancer. Each CDR3 is given with its conserved first and last residue. The order of the fields is D gene, V gene, J gene, clone size, CDR3 DNA, CDR3 protein. A D gene is named only where the DNA matches it firmly. Expanded clones get a size class; other rows say once, few or many, or leave the size out.

-	TRBV5-5	TRBJ2-7	-	TGTGCCAGCAGCCCTGCCGGGACCAACTACGAGCAGTACTTC	CASSPAGTNYEQYF
TRBD1	TRBV25-1	TRBJ1-1	-	TGTGCCAGCAGCGCACACGGGACAGGGGGCACTGAAGCTTTCTTT	CASSAHGTGGTEAFF
-	TRBV28	TRBJ2-7	-	TGTGCCAGCAGTCGAGAGACCGGGGCTTCCTCCTACGAGCAGTACTTC	CASSRETGASSYEQYF
TRBD1	TRBV7-3	TRBJ1-1	few	TGTGCCAGCAGCTTAAGGGTAGTTAGACAGGGATGCGCTTTCTTT	CASSLRVVRQGCAFF
-	TRBV15	TRBJ2-1	-	TGTGCCACCAGCAGAGAAACGACGTACAATGAGCAGTTCTTC	CATSRETTYNEQFF
TRBD1	TRBV11-3	TRBJ1-1	-	TGTGCCAGCAGCCCCGGACAGGGAATCACTGAAGCTTTCTTT	CASSPGQGITEAFF
-	TRBV2	TRBJ2-4	once	TGTGCCAGCTGTCAAGCCAAAAACATTCAGTACTTC	CASCQAKNIQYF
-	TRBV9	TRBJ1-6	-	TGTGCCAGCAGCCCATCCTCAGGCTCCTATAATTCACCCCTCCACTTT	CASSPSSGSYNSPLHF
-	TRBV21-1	TRBJ2-2	-	TGTGCCAGCAGCAAACAGGGTTGGCACACCGGGGAGCTGTTTTTT	CASSKQGWHTGELFF
-	TRBV7-8	TRBJ2-4	-	TGTGCCAGCTCCCGGGGACTAGCCAAAAACATTCAGTACTTC	CASSRGLAKNIQYF
TRBD2	TRBV5-1	TRBJ2-3	-	TGCGCCAGCAGCCGGGGACTAGCGGGAGCCAAGGAGGATACGCAGTATTTT	CASSRGLAGAKEDTQYF
TRBD1	TRBV29-1	TRBJ1-2	few	TGCAGCGTTAGGACAGGGGAGCGGGGCTACACCTTC	CSVRTGERGYTF
TRBD2	TRBV6-6	TRBJ2-2	-	TGTGCCAGCAGTCTACTAGCGGGAGGGGGTACCGGGGAGCTGTTTTTT	CASSLLAGGGTGELFF
-	TRBV6-9	TRBJ2-4	-	TGTGCCAGCAGAACCCCGGGACGGCCCAAAAACATTCAGTACTTC	CASRTPGRPKNIQYF
-	TRBV7-9	TRBJ1-1	-	TGTGCCAGCAGCTTAGAAGACAGTGGAACTGAAGCTTTCTTT	CASSLEDSGTEAFF
-	TRBV7-9	TRBJ1-4	-	TGTGCCAGCAGCTTAGCCCAGGGCCTGGGGACGAATGAAAAACTGTTTTTT	CASSLAQGLGTNEKLFF
-	TRBV5-1	TRBJ1-2	-	TGCGCCAGCAGAGGTTCACAGGGAGGGGGCTATGGCTACACCTTC	CASRGSQGGGYGYTF
-	TRBV6-6	TRBJ1-3	-	TGTGCCAGCAGTTACTCGAAAGGCTCTGGAAACACCATATATTTT	CASSYSKGSGNTIYF